This T cell receptor (beta chain) was sequenced during a study of blood T cell repertoires in COVID-19. Trimming left V 1 base short and J 6 bases short, with 7 bases between. Germline V gene data show CDR1 as SEHNR and CDR2 as FQNEAQ (reference sequence). The length of the CDR3 is 12 residues. This table comes from immunoSEQ multiplex PCR, and its TCRdb copy is limited to in-frame clones, with some not included. The table has around 300,000 clones, over 75% seen once. V gene TRBV7-9 combines with J gene TRBJ2-7; D remains unclear. Sequencing was carried out using peripheral blood. The receptor's source is a woman aged 45-60 years with active or convalescent COVID-19. CDR3 residues: CASSLDVLEQYF. In DNA form, the CDR3 reads TGTGCCAGCAGCTTAGATGTCCTCGAGCAGTACTTC.